A single sample is the source of the 8 T cell receptor beta chains below, sequenced in a study of HIV-infected children after antiretroviral therapy interruption. Documented treatment: PENTA 11 planned treatment interruption arm or continuous ART arm. Unique molecular identifiers were included in an RNA-based 3' RACE TCR library. Each CDR3 protein is one row after TCRdb ran MiXCR on the 3' RACE reads. The data hold nearly 15,000 distinct CDR3 sequences, with 3.4% observed a single time. Sequences were derived from CD45RO+ CD8+ T cells from PBMCs, pooled from several time points, sampled from a donor given antiretroviral therapy, either interrupted or continuous. Stated subset: memory CD8+ CD45RO+ CD45RA- T cells. These receptors came from a pool of human donors with HIV.

The table lists this clonotype with a few counts. The chain is built from TRBV4-2 and TRBJ2-7, with D perhaps TRBD1 (5 bases). CDR3 length: 13 amino acids. V was clipped by 5 bases and J by 0 bases, with 8 bases between them. The germline gives CDR1 LGHNA, CDR2 YNFKEQ. The chain's CDR3 is CASSERGSYEQYF. The CDR3 DNA reads TGTGCCAGCAGCGAAAGGGGCTCCTACGAGCAGTACTTC.

At least ten counts were recorded for this clonotype. The chain uses TRBV2 and TRBJ2-7, with 11 bases fitting TRBD2. This CDR3 is 15 amino acids long. CDR1 and CDR2 from the germline V gene are SNHLY and FYNNEI. The J segment lost 4 bases and the V segment lost 4 bases, leaving 6 bases of the junction unmatched. CDR3 sequence (DNA): TGTGCCAGCAGTGTGACTAGCGGGGACAATTACGAGCAGTACTTC. This translates into CASSVTSGDNYEQYF.

This clonotype was picked up many times. The chain recombines TRBV11-2 with TRBJ2-1, with unresolved D. Germline V lookup: CDR1 SGHAT, CDR2 FQNNGV. V was clipped by 3 bases and J by 10 bases, with 16 bases between them. The CDR3 is 14 amino acids. Here the CDR3 DNA reads TGTGCCAGCAGCTTTTCCCCCCCCGGCCGAGAGCAGTTCTTC. Protein sequence: CASSFSPPGREQFF.

This clonotype showed up many times. The chain recombines TRBV2 with TRBJ1-1; D is ambiguous. Per the germline V gene, CDR1 is SNHLY and CDR2 is FYNNEI. This CDR3 region has 14 residues. V gave up 6 bases and J gave up 3 bases, with 14 bases separating them. The CDR3 loop is CASSRVVGYTEAFF. CDR3 coding DNA: TGTGCCAGCAGCCGCGTTGTCGGGTACACTGAAGCTTTCTTT. The whole variable domain, filled in from reference TRBV2 and TRBJ1-1, reads EPEVTQTPSHQVTQMGQEVILRCVPISNHLYFYWYRQILGQKVEFLVSFYNNEISEKSEIFDDQFSVERPDGSNFTLKIRSTKLEDSAMYFCASSRVVGYTEAFFGQGTRLTVV.

The table lists this clonotype with many counts. The V call is TRBV20-1, the J call TRBJ2-7; D may be TRBD2 (6 bases). CDR1 and CDR2 (germline): DFQATT, SNEGSKA (reference sequence). There are 11 residues in the CDR3. The CDR3 region is CGLPQGHEQYF. Written as DNA, the CDR3 is TGCGGACTACCCCAGGGCCACGAGCAGTACTTC.

This clonotype was seen many times. DNA for the CDR3: TGCGCCAGCAGCTTGGAGGGGACGGGATTCCACGAGCAGTACTTC. Protein product: CASSLEGTGFHEQYF. The rearrangement uses TRBV5-1 and TRBJ2-7, with D perhaps assigned TRBD1 or TRBD2 (5 bases each). The CDR3 runs 15 residues. The germline V gene encodes CDR1 SGHRS and CDR2 YFSETQ. V was cut by 0 bases and J by 5 bases, with 15 bases left in between.

This clonotype was counted at least ten times. The rearrangement links TRBV3-1 to TRBJ2-3, with TRBD2 matching over 7 bases. The germline V gene encodes CDR1 LGHDT and CDR2 YNNKEL (reference sequence). The CDR3 extends over 16 amino acids. J was trimmed by 2 bases and V by 0 bases; bases with no gene match: 5. The CDR3 spells CASSQDPTSVTDTQYF. CDR3 in DNA: TGTGCCAGCAGCCAAGATCCCACTAGCGTCACAGATACGCAGTATTTT.

This clonotype was seen ten or more times. The J gene is TRBJ2-7, the V gene TRBV7-2; D might be TRBD1 (6 bases). The CDR3 is 17 residues long. V was cut by 0 bases and J by 2 bases, with 17 bases left in between. From germline, CDR1 is SGHTA and CDR2 FQGNSA. CDR3 region: CASSLALKGAGAYEQYF. The CDR3 DNA is TGTGCCAGCAGCTTAGCGCTGAAAGGGGCAGGGGCCTACGAGCAGTACTTC.